The clone carrying this T cell receptor beta chain was counted ten times or more. What it binds is not known. Original data processing: There were a median of approximately 88,000 TCRs per sample, with a range from about 20,000 to 700,000. TCRdb re-called the RACE reads through MiXCR, storing one row per CDR3 protein. TCRdb's processing, not the authors' own work, is the source of the V and J calls. There are some 65,000 distinct CDR3 sequences in the sample; 5.5% to 7.5% occur only once, and 3% to 3.5% lies in the top ten. Time point specified: healthy volunteer bleed at 6 weeks. Before extraction, the whole blood was not fractionated, and total RNA was taken from it. The CDR3 totals 12 residues. Germline V CDR1 and CDR2: MNHEY, SMNVEV (reference sequence). Deletions cut 5 bases from V and 0 bases from J, with 4 bases between. The data stem from a study of human T cells and chemical hapten exposure. Notes on the study in general: DPC sensitization did not alter TCRs above 1 in 1000 frequency.

Sequenced material: whole blood. The TCR comes from a female donor in good health. Some clones in this sample may be carry-over from other donors' samples. The V call is TRBV27, the J call TRBJ1-1, with D uncertain. The CDR3 DNA reads as TGTGCCAGCAGTAGTATGAACACTGAAGCTTTCTTT. Its translation: CASSSMNTEAFF.